Shown below are 18 T cell receptor beta chains from a single sample sequenced in a study of blood T cell repertoires in COVID-19. The method was immunoSEQ multiplex PCR; TCRdb's version includes in-frame clones alone and lacks a portion of them. The data contain roughly 34,000 clones, roughly nine tenths of them singletons. Material: peripheral blood. These TCRs come from a man aged 55 to 70 with active or convalescent COVID-19.

The chain couples TRBV27 to TRBJ1-5, with TRBD1 as a possible D gene (5 bases). Germline values: CDR1 MNHEY, CDR2 SMNVEV (reference sequence). The CDR3 has 14 amino acids. V lost 5 bases and J lost 4, with 12 bases in between. CDR3: CASSRGTGNQPQHF. DNA of the CDR3: TGTGCCAGCAGTCGGGGGACCGGTAATCAGCCCCAGCATTTT.

The DNA of the CDR3 is TGTGCCAGCAGTTTAATAGAGAATCAGCCCCAGCATTTT. This encodes CASSLIENQPQHF. The chain joins TRBV12-3 or TRBV12-4 to TRBJ1-5; D call uncertain. The CDR3 runs to 13 residues. Trimming shortened V by 2 bases and J by 4 bases, and 6 bases separated the two germline ends.

The chain recombines TRBV11-3 with TRBJ2-7; 7 bases line up with TRBD1. The V segment lost 5 bases and the J segment 2 bases; nucleotides outside the gene matches: 3. The germline gives CDR1 SGHNT, CDR2 YENEEA. This CDR3 spans 13 amino acids. The CDR3 loop is CASSLGTAYEQYF. CDR3 DNA: TGTGCCAGCAGCCTCGGGACAGCCTACGAGCAGTACTTC.

The CDR3 is CASSPRQGSYSGNTIYF. DNA of the CDR3: TGTGCCAGCAGCCCCCGACAGGGATCCTACTCTGGAAACACCATATATTTT. The chain is built from TRBV11-2 and TRBJ1-3, with 7 bases aligning to TRBD1. The CDR3 runs to 17 residues. The J segment lost 0 bases and the V segment lost 5 bases, leaving 10 bases of the junction unmatched. CDR1 and CDR2 from the germline V gene are SGHAT and FQNNGV.

This chain uses TRBV5-5 with TRBJ2-7; 10 bases map to TRBD1. Looked up from germline, CDR1 is SGHKS and CDR2 is YYEKEE (reference sequence). This CDR3 contains 16 residues. V dropped 3 bases and J dropped 4; count of bases not matched to a gene: 10. The CDR3 here is CASSWVPGQGPYEQYF. As DNA, the CDR3 is TGTGCCAGCAGCTGGGTCCCGGGACAGGGGCCTTACGAGCAGTACTTC.

This sequence joins TRBV21-1 and TRBJ1-5; the D call TRBD1 from the table was never checked on the DNA. TRBV21-1 is a documented pseudogene. This CDR3 region has 15 residues. The CDR3 DNA follows: TGTGCCAGCAGCAAAGTAGGGGCAGGGGATCAGCCCCAGCATTTT. Translated: CASSKVGAGDQPQHF.

CDR3 residues: CASSQGGAEETQYF. CDR3 DNA sequence: TGTGCCAGCAGCCAAGGGGGCGCGGAGGAGACCCAGTACTTC. V and J are TRBV7-2 and TRBJ2-5; 7 nucleotides match TRBD1. CDR3 length: 14 amino acids. The ends lost 5 bases at V and 5 bases at J; junction bases unmatched: 8. Germline V gene data show CDR1 as SGHTA and CDR2 as FQGNSA. The variable domain in full, completed from reference TRBV7-2 and TRBJ2-5, reads GAGVSQSPSNKVTEKGKDVELRCDPISGHTALYWYRQSLGQGLEFLIYFQGNSAPDKSGLPSDRFSAERTGGSVSTLTIQRTQQEDSAVYLCASSQGGAEETQYFGPGTRLLVL.

The V and J genes are TRBV7-8 and TRBJ2-7, with D perhaps matching TRBD1 (6 bases). Between the trimmed V and J ends, which lost 2 bases and 9 bases, there was a span of 20 bases. The CDR3 sequence is 15 residues long. Germline values: CDR1 SGHVS, CDR2 FQNEAQ. The DNA for the CDR3 is TGTGCCAGCAGCTTAAGTGGTGTGGGACACGGCCCGCAGTACTTC. The encoded protein is CASSLSGVGHGPQYF.

This sequence joins TRBV12-3 or TRBV12-4 and TRBJ2-7; D is perhaps TRBD2 (6 bases). Trimming cost V 5 bases and J 5 bases, with 10 bases left between them. The length of the CDR3 is 12 residues. This CDR3 reads CASSMLANEQYF. CDR3 DNA: TGTGCCAGCAGTATGCTAGCGAACGAGCAGTACTTC.

V and J are TRBV5-1 and TRBJ2-1; 9 nucleotides match TRBD1. Looked up from germline, CDR1 is SGHRS and CDR2 is YFSETQ. With V trimmed by 7 bases and J by 3 bases, 5 bases remained unmatched. CDR3 length: 14 residues. CDR3 nucleotides: TGCGCCAGCTCACGGACAGGGGTCTACAATGAGCAGTTCTTC. It translates to CASSRTGVYNEQFF.

The J gene is TRBJ2-7, the V gene TRBV5-1; TRBD2 agrees at 9 bases. Germline V gene data show CDR1 as SGHRS and CDR2 as YFSETQ. Unmatched junction bases numbered 6, after V lost 3 bases and J lost 2 bases. CDR3 length: 15 amino acids. The CDR3 protein is CASSSGLADTYEQYF. CDR3 DNA sequence: TGCGCCAGCAGCTCGGGACTAGCTGACACCTACGAGCAGTACTTC.

This clone was observed once. The genes are TRBV6-2 or TRBV6-3 and TRBJ2-3; 9 bases align to TRBD2. CDR1 MNHEY and CDR2 SVGEGT come from the germline V gene. CDR3 size: 17 residues. V was clipped by 4 bases and J by 6 bases; unmatched bases: 14. The CDR3 region has the DNA TGTGCCAGCAGTTCGAGGGCTAGCGGGATCGCAGTGGATACGCAGTATTTT. Translation: CASSSRASGIAVDTQYF.

J is TRBJ2-5 and V is TRBV5-4; no clear D gene. Trimming took off 4 bases at V and 5 bases at J, with 12 bases between the two ends. CDR3 length: 13 residues. Germline V gene sequence: CDR1 SGHNT, CDR2 YYREEE (reference sequence). The CDR3 loop reads CASSRQATETQYF. The CDR3 nucleotides read TGTGCCAGCAGCCGGCAGGCAACGGAGACCCAGTACTTC.

CDR3 coding DNA: TGCGCCAGCAGTGGACAGGGGGCTCGTTTAGAAGCTTTCTTT. Translated: CASSGQGARLEAFF. The rearrangement uses TRBV10-2 and TRBJ1-1, with 10 bases fitting TRBD1. The CDR3 extends over 14 amino acids. Trimming removed 4 bases from V and 8 bases from J; junction bases left unmatched: 7. Germline assignment: CDR1 WSHSY and CDR2 SAAADI.

V usage is TRBV5-4 and J usage is TRBJ1-1; 7 bases are a match to TRBD1. V lost 0 bases to trimming and J lost 0 bases; unmatched junction nucleotides: 8. CDR3 length equals 17 residues. Germline V lookup: CDR1 SGHNT, CDR2 YYREEE (reference sequence). In DNA, the CDR3 is TGTGCCAGCAGCTTGGGAACCGGGACAGAAATGAACACTGAAGCTTTCTTT. It codes for CASSLGTGTEMNTEAFF. The whole variable domain, remainder taken from reference TRBV5-4 and TRBJ1-1, is ETGVTQSPTHLIKTRGQQVTLRCSSQSGHNTVSWYQQALGQGPQFIFQYYREEENGRGNFPPRFSGLQFPNYSSELNVNALELDDSALYLCASSLGTGTEMNTEAFFGQGTRLTVV.

The V and J genes are TRBV28 and TRBJ2-7; 9 bases agree with TRBD2. V shed 4 bases and J 2 bases; nucleotides not matched to a gene: 9. The CDR3 is 16 amino acids. Germline lookup yields CDR1 MDHEN and CDR2 SYDVKM. CDR3 protein: CASSSSRLAAAYEQYF. In DNA form, the CDR3 reads TGTGCCAGCAGTTCCAGTAGACTAGCGGCAGCCTACGAGCAGTACTTC.

CDR3 residues: CASSILGGYNEQFF. Here the CDR3 DNA reads TGTGCCAGTAGTATATTGGGGGGCTACAATGAGCAGTTCTTC. The rearrangement joins TRBV19 to TRBJ2-1; D possibly corresponds to TRBD2 (6 bases). The V gene lost 2 bases and the J gene lost 3 bases, with 8 bases spanning the gap. The length of the CDR3 is 14 residues. Germline V CDR1 and CDR2: LNHDA, SQIVND (reference sequence).

In this sample, this clone turned up once. V usage is TRBV28 and J usage is TRBJ2-3, with D perhaps matching TRBD1 (6 bases). CDR3 size: 16 residues. Germline CDR1 is MDHEN and CDR2 is SYDVKM. V was shortened by 5 bases and J by 2 bases, with 17 bases between the two germline ends. The DNA for the CDR3 is TGTGCCAGCAGTCCGATTGACAGGAGTATCACAGATACGCAGTATTTT. Translating it yields CASSPIDRSITDTQYF.